This T cell receptor beta chain appears in the sequencing data of a study of tumor-infiltrating lymphocytes in primary liver carcinoma. About the research overall: Stage T1-T3 N0M0 tumors spanned about 4.2 to 10 cm. Study-level points and caveats: Tumors had a significantly higher top-250-clone fraction than blood (p = 0.039).

Synthesis of TCR beta cDNA was carried out from around 540 ng total RNA with a constant-region primer. Sequencing libraries for TCR beta derived from three nested multiplex PCR rounds that used slightly modified ARM-PCR. TRBV1-TRBV30 forward and Cbeta reverse primers drove the first two roughly 10-cycle rounds. MiXCR, run by TCRdb on the multiplex PCR reads, gives a single entry per CDR3 protein. The sample carries about 74,000 distinct CDR3 sequences, more than 60% recorded once. Between roughly 20 and 32 mg of unsorted bulk tissue served as the source from which RNA and DNA were co-extracted. Points on this clonotype: What it recognizes is unknown. At one of its ends the junction is not consistent with the germline gene, which may arise from a read error.

The CDR3 totals 13 residues. The TCR comes from a man aged 35 to 55 with primary liver carcinoma and hepatitis B virus infection. The chain couples TRBV12-3 or TRBV12-4 to TRBJ1-2, with D unclear. Material: liver tumor tissue from sampling region 4. Noted subset: tumor region T4, right-lateral pole. The CDR3 loop reads CASSRRVNYCYAF. CDR3 sequence (DNA): TGTGCCAGCAGCCGAAGGGTTAACTATTGCTACGCCTTC.